These 3 T cell receptor beta chains originate from one sample sequenced in a study of CD8+CD57+ T cells in acquired aplastic anemia (dated by TCRdb to 2016 to 2019). The run used an Illumina HiSeq 2000. Genomic DNA was used as template for profiling of TCR beta VDJ combinations and CDR3 sequences. TCRdb trimmed public reads at Q25 via fastp, called clones via MiXCR and kept in-frame beta chains. Records with the same CDR3 protein are collapsed into one entry carrying the most frequent genes and DNA. This sample has approximately 80,000 distinct CDR3 sequences in its table, and roughly 70% of those were observed once. 70% to 90% of the sample belongs to the ten largest clones. Expansion of CD8+CD57+ cells had been shown by flow cytometry in the patients chosen for sequencing. Sample: sorted CD4+, CD8+, or CD8+CD57+ T cells (not recorded which) from PBMCs. The receptors shown here come from a human donor with aplastic anemia.

DNA for the CDR3: TGTGCCAGCAGCTTAGATATCTCTGGAAACACCATATATTTT. Residues: CASSLDISGNTIYF. The V gene is TRBV7-8, the J gene TRBJ1-3; no clear D. V was cut by 1 base and J by 0 bases, with 4 bases left in between. This CDR3 spans 14 amino acids. Germline V lookup: CDR1 SGHVS, CDR2 FQNEAQ.

In its sample, this clonotype was seen many times. V gene TRBV2 combines with J gene TRBJ2-5; possible D gene TRBD2, 5 bases. Germline V lookup: CDR1 SNHLY, CDR2 FYNNEI. The CDR3 runs to 15 residues. Trimming left V 6 bases short and J 1 base short, with 15 bases between. DNA of the CDR3: TGTGCCAGCAGCCCCGGGATAAGAAGCCAAGAGACCCAGTACTTC. As protein: CASSPGIRSQETQYF.

The V call is TRBV11-2, the J call TRBJ2-7; maybe TRBD2 (5 bases). V was cut by 0 bases and J by 10 bases, with 16 bases left in between. The CDR3 length is 14 residues. Per the germline V gene, CDR1 is SGHAT and CDR2 is FQNNGV. Here the CDR3 reads CASSLDAPPEAQYF. The CDR3 DNA is TGTGCCAGCAGCTTAGATGCCCCGCCGGAGGCCCAGTACTTC.